Presented here are 2 T cell receptor beta chains from one specimen sequenced in a study of CD8+CD57+ T cells in acquired aplastic anemia. All patients picked for sequencing had shown, by flow cytometry, an expansion of CD8+CD57+ cells. The use of genomic DNA as template underpinned the TCR beta VDJ and CDR3 profiling. TCRdb processed the reads anew with MiXCR; each CDR3 protein has one entry. Of more than 150,000 distinct CDR3 sequences in the sample, about 44% are singletons; the top ten hold 13%. The sequenced material came from sorted CD4+, CD8+, or CD8+CD57+ T cells (not recorded which) from PBMCs. These TCRs come from a human donor with aplastic anemia.

The chain has TRBV15 and TRBJ2-3; 9 nucleotides match TRBD1. J was trimmed by 4 bases and V by 3 bases; bases with no gene match: 5. The CDR3 is made up of 15 amino acids. Germline lookup yields CDR1 LNHNV and CDR2 YYDKDF (reference sequence). In DNA, the CDR3 is TGTGCCACCAGCAGTGGGACAGGGCGCCCAGATACGCAGTATTTT. Translating it yields CATSSGTGRPDTQYF.

The table lists this clonotype with many counts. The chain is built from TRBV7-2 and TRBJ1-2; D unresolved. There are 15 residues in the CDR3. The V end lost 1 base, the J end lost 2 bases, and 11 bases lay between the germline ends. Germline V gene sequence: CDR1 SGHTA, CDR2 FQGNSA. This chain's CDR3 is CASSLGLWQNYGYTF. DNA for the CDR3: TGTGCCAGCAGCTTAGGATTGTGGCAGAACTATGGCTACACCTTC.